This passage covers 17 T cell receptor beta chains from one sample sequenced in a study of blood T cell repertoires in COVID-19. Here immunoSEQ multiplex PCR was the method, and the copy in TCRdb shows in-frame clones only, minus some. The table lists some 320,000 clones, roughly 86% of them singletons. The sample consisted of PBMCs or T cells enriched from blood (not recorded which). The receptors shown here come from a woman under 40 who had recovered from COVID-19.

Written as DNA, the CDR3 is TGTGCCAGCTCACCGGGACTGTCCTACAATGAGCAGTTCTTC. This sequence encodes CASSPGLSYNEQFF. This chain uses TRBV18 with TRBJ2-1; tentative D call: TRBD2 (6 bases). V gave up 3 bases and J gave up 1 base, with 7 bases separating them. Germline assignment: CDR1 KGHSH and CDR2 LQKENI. The CDR3 runs to 14 residues.

CDR3 sequence: CASSDGTVEAFF. DNA for the CDR3: TGTGCCAGCAGCGACGGGACAGTTGAAGCTTTCTTT. The chain combines TRBV2 with TRBJ1-1; 7 bases are shared with TRBD1. Germline V gives CDR1 SNHLY, CDR2 FYNNEI. There are 12 residues in the CDR3. Trimming at V came to 6 bases and at J to 7 bases, leaving 5 bases not matched to a gene.

This chain joins TRBV6-5 and TRBJ1-2; D may be TRBD1 (6 bases). The V gene lost 8 bases and the J gene lost 7 bases, with 17 bases spanning the gap. Looked up from germline, CDR1 is MNHEY and CDR2 is SVGAGI. The CDR3 length is 13 residues. CDR3 bases: TGTGCCAGCCTGGGGGGGGCCCCCGTTGGCTACACCTTC. Translated, it gives CASLGGAPVGYTF.

CDR3 loop: CASSPQGQGLTEAFF. For the CDR3, the DNA is TGTGCCAGCTCACCTCAGGGACAGGGGCTCACTGAAGCTTTCTTT. The gene calls are TRBV18 and TRBJ1-1; TRBD1 matches at 10 bases. Germline values: CDR1 KGHSH, CDR2 LQKENI. The ends lost 3 bases at V and 4 bases at J; junction bases unmatched: 5. The CDR3 is 15 amino acids.

The chain joins TRBV5-6 to TRBJ1-2; the D is unclear. V was shortened by 4 bases and J by 6 bases, with 16 bases between the two germline ends. The germline gives CDR1 SGHDT, CDR2 YYEEEE. The CDR3 has 14 amino acids. DNA for the CDR3: TGTGCCAGCAGCGTTGGGCGTGGGTCCCATGGCTACACCTTC. Amino acids: CASSVGRGSHGYTF.

This chain links TRBV10-2 with TRBJ2-5, with 7 bases aligning to TRBD2. The trim removed 7 bases at V and 5 bases at J, leaving 4 bases unmatched. Germline V gene sequence: CDR1 WSHSY, CDR2 SAAADI. CDR3 length: 12 amino acids. The CDR3, as DNA: TGCGCCAGCAAGGAGGGAGGGGAGACCCAGTACTTC. Residues: CASKEGGETQYF.

The table lists this clone with a count of one. The chain recombines TRBV5-1 with TRBJ1-1, with TRBD1 identical over 7 bases. V trimming: 4 bases; J trimming: 5 bases; junction bases outside the gene matches: 8. Germline CDR1 and CDR2: SGHRS and YFSETQ. The CDR3 runs to 14 residues. The CDR3 sequence: CASSPETGYTEAFF. The CDR3 bases are TGCGCCAGCAGCCCAGAGACAGGGTATACTGAAGCTTTCTTT.

This clone came up many times. V gene TRBV4-1 combines with J gene TRBJ1-2; a weak D match, TRBD1 (6 bases). Trimming took off 0 bases at V and 5 bases at J, with 16 bases between the two ends. Germline CDR1 and CDR2: MGHRA and YSYEKL. The CDR3 has 16 amino acids. DNA of the CDR3: TGCGCCAGCAGCCAAGAACGGGCAGGGGTTTATTATGGCTACACCTTC. Its translation: CASSQERAGVYYGYTF.

This clone has just one count. This rearrangement joins TRBV5-1 to TRBJ1-1; possible D gene TRBD1, 5 bases. V was trimmed by 3 bases and J by 0 bases, leaving 12 bases between them. In germline, CDR1 is SGHRS, CDR2 YFSETQ. The CDR3 is 15 residues long. The DNA of the CDR3 is TGCGCCAGCAGCTCGCGGGGCTCGTTGAACACTGAAGCTTTCTTT. Translated, it gives CASSSRGSLNTEAFF.

This chain joins TRBV6-4 and TRBJ2-3, with 8 bases lining up with TRBD2. The CDR3 sequence is 16 residues long. Germline trimming cut 1 base from V and 2 bases from J; bases unmatched to any gene: 5. CDR1 and CDR2 from the germline V gene are MRHNA and SNTAGT. The CDR3 DNA follows: TGTGCCAGCAGTGACTTCGGGGGGGCCGCCACAGATACGCAGTATTTT. Protein sequence: CASSDFGGAATDTQYF.

In this sample, this clone turned up a few times. V and J are TRBV4-1 and TRBJ1-2; 9 positions agree with TRBD1. V trimming: 3 bases; J trimming: 8 bases; junction bases outside the gene matches: 22. The CDR3 loop spans 19 amino acids. CDR1 and CDR2 (germline): MGHRA, YSYEKL. CDR3 residues: CASSQTVARTGALRRGYTF. The CDR3 DNA follows: TGCGCCAGCAGCCAGACTGTTGCCAGGACAGGGGCTCTTCGGCGCGGCTACACCTTC.

Points on this clone: The junction departs from the called germline gene at one end, perhaps through a read error. The rearrangement joins TRBV18 to TRBJ1-1; D is possibly TRBD1 (5 bases). CDR1 is KGHSH, CDR2 LQKENI, per germline. The CDR3 runs 15 residues. The CDR3 DNA sequence: TGTGCCAGCTCACGCCCGAGTGGGGGGAACTCTGAAGCTTTCTTT. This translates into CASSRPSGGNSEAFF.

This chain joins TRBV28 and TRBJ2-1, with 7 bases matching TRBD2. After removal of 6 bases from V and 2 bases from J, the junction contained 16 bases not matched to a gene. The CDR3 length is 18 residues. CDR1 is MDHEN, CDR2 SYDVKM, per germline. For the CDR3, the DNA is TGTGCCAGCAGCGGGTATTGGGAGGGGTACCGAACCTACAATGAGCAGTTCTTC. Amino acid sequence: CASSGYWEGYRTYNEQFF.

The chain is built from TRBV10-3 and TRBJ2-3; 8 bases are shared with TRBD2. This CDR3 is 18 amino acids long. The junction had 11 bases not matched to a gene; V was cut back by 0 bases and J by 3 bases. The germline gives CDR1 ENHRY, CDR2 SYGVKD. The CDR3 loop reads CAISESTAGTRGTDTQYF. The CDR3 DNA reads as TGTGCCATCAGTGAGTCGACAGCCGGGACTAGGGGAACAGATACGCAGTATTTT.

This clone was detected only once. The CDR3 coding sequence is TGTGCCAGCAGCTCCCGACAGGGCCAAGAGACCCAGTACTTC. Amino acids: CASSSRQGQETQYF. The rearrangement links TRBV6-6 to TRBJ2-5, with 7 bases that match TRBD1. CDR3 length: 14 residues. CDR1 MNHNY and CDR2 SVGAGI come from the germline V gene (reference sequence). The trim removed 6 bases at V and 1 base at J, leaving 5 bases unmatched.

The J gene is TRBJ2-1, the V gene TRBV29-1; the match to TRBD2 covers 9 bases. Germline CDR1 SQVTM, CDR2 ANQGSEA. The CDR3 has 13 amino acids. The CDR3, as DNA: TGCAGTATGCGGGGGGGAACTCACAATGAGCAGTTCTTC. This sequence encodes CSMRGGTHNEQFF.

Only a few counts were recorded for this clone. This chain links TRBV2 with TRBJ1-5; 9 bases align to TRBD1. Unmatched junction bases numbered 6, after V lost 8 bases and J lost 7 bases. The V gene's germline CDR1 is SNHLY and CDR2 FYNNEI. CDR3 length: 13 residues. The CDR3 DNA reads TGTGCCAGCTCGGGACAGGGCGGGCAGCCCCAGCATTTT. This gives the protein CASSGQGGQPQHF.